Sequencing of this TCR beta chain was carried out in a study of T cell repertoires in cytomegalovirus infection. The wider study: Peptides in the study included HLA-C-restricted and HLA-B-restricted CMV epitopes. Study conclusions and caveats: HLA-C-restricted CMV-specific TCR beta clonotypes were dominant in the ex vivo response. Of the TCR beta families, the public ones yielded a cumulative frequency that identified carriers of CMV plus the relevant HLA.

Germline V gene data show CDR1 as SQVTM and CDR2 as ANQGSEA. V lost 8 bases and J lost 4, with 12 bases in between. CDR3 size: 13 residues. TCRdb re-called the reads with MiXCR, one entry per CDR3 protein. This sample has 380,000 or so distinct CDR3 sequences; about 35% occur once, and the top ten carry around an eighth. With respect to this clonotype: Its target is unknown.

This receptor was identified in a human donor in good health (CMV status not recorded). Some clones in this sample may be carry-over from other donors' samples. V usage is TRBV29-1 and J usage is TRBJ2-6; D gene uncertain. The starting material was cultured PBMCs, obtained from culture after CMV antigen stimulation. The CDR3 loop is CSLGMVGANVLTF. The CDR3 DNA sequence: TGCAGCTTGGGGATGGTAGGGGCCAACGTCCTGACTTTC.